The T cell receptor (beta chain) under discussion was sequenced for a study of molecular identifiers for immune sequencing clone quantification. The length of the CDR3 is 16 residues. Trimming took 5 bases from V and 6 from J; bases not matched to a gene: 11. CDR1 is SEHNR, CDR2 FQNEAQ, per germline (reference sequence). TCRdb recomputed calls from the PCR reads with MiXCR, one row per CDR3 protein. The sample records about 97,000 distinct CDR3 sequences, roughly 24% being singletons. In regard to this clonotype: A much larger clone sits a single nucleotide away, making a read error possible.

Sequenced sample: naive CD8+ T cells from blood, with Jurkat cell RNA spiked in. Subset: FACS-sorted CD8+CD4-CCR7+CD45RA+ naive T cells. The chain recombines TRBV7-9 with TRBJ1-5; 9 nucleotides agree with TRBD1. The TCR was taken from a human donor in good health. Some libraries in this study had Jurkat cell RNA spiked in. CDR3 protein: CASSGGQGFGSQPQHF. DNA for the CDR3: TGTGCCAGCAGCGGGGGACAGGGTTTTGGAAGTCAGCCCCAGCATTTT.